The clone carrying this T cell receptor beta chain appeared many times. What it binds is not known. Full-length variable regions came from constant-region reverse primers plus semi-nested Nested Universal Primer A PCR. MiXCR, applied by TCRdb to the 5' RACE reads, yields one record per CDR3 protein. Among some 37,000 distinct CDR3 sequences, under 20% were seen once, and the ten largest hold 2.5% to 3%. Points from the study as a whole: Tumor Treg TCRs overlapped most with tumor naive CD4+ cells. The TCR gene usage of tumor memory CD4+ T cells clustered together with blood and lymph node memory CD4+ cells and with lymph node naive CD4+ cells. Whole repertoires were not studied in the larger cohort, only one V-J beta rearrangement.

The clonotype originates from a female donor with breast cancer. Sequenced: naive CD4+ T cells sorted from a lymph node. As for subset: naive CD4+ T cells, CD4+CD45RA+CD25-.

The CDR3 DNA reads TGTGCCAGCTCCGGGACACGGAACACTGAAGCTTTCTTT. Translating gives CASSGTRNTEAFF. The V call is TRBV7-3, the J call TRBJ1-1; D might be TRBD1 (6 bases). This CDR3 is built from 13 residues. Germline CDR1 is SGHTA and CDR2 is FQGTGA. V dropped 8 bases and J dropped 1 base, with 11 bases sitting between them. Complete variable domain (other parts from reference TRBV7-3 and TRBJ1-1): GAGVSQTPSNKVTEKGKYVELRCDPISGHTALYWYRQSLGQGPEFLIYFQGTGAADDSGLPNDRFFAVRPEGSVSTLKIQRTERGDSAVYLCASSGTRNTEAFFGQGTRLTVV.